One TCR beta chain is described in this entry. It has no known antigen specificity. Base qualities were left out, and no much larger clone turns up one base away. This specimen belongs to a study of blood T cell repertoires in COVID-19 (dated by TCRdb to the early 2020s). Regarding the research as a whole: Samples from collaborators originated in the United States, Italy and Spain and spanned both the acute and convalescent phases of COVID-19. Samples were obtained from the ongoing ImmuneRACE study (first 160 participants) and from 1,254 subjects provided by 6 global collaborators. The sample metadata nearly always contained a de-identified subject ID, COVID-19 status, age in years and sex. Where HLA class I and class II types were available, the types were taken from metadata supplied by the sample provider, not from assay-based typing. The repertoires were released in a freely available public database meant as a resource for research on the immune response to SARS-CoV-2. The dataset comprised deeply sampled blood TCRbeta repertoires from subjects exposed to, actively infected with, or recovered from COVID-19. The prospective study material was composed of cDNA or gDNA derived from T cells, B-cell-depleted T cells, or PBMCs.

One collaborating source in Seattle enrolled patients while the patients were actively infected and followed the patients over time throughout the course of disease. Whole blood was collected in K2EDTA tubes by collaborating institutions according to the institutions' own protocols. For TCRbeta analysis, collaborator samples were shipped as frozen whole blood, as isolated PBMCs, or as DNA extracted from either sample type. V and J lose 2 bases and 2 bases, and a span of 12 bases separates them. CDR1 MDHEN and CDR2 SYDVKM were looked up in the germline V gene. From cysteine to phenylalanine, the CDR3 is 15 amino acids long. Of all the DNA, just the CDR3 is kept, 45 bases in frame from base 1. What the study reported, not specific to this receptor: How much clinical and demographic metadata was included differed by source and by participant, and the metadata was provided uncurated.

The immunoSEQ Assay, a bias-controlled multiplex PCR, was used to amplify TCRbeta CDR3 regions from genomic DNA. Under the source paper's analysis protocol: Nucleated cell counts per sample were estimated from amplification of reference gene primers within the assay. To quantify the absolute abundance of each unique TCRbeta CDR3 rearrangement, sequence reads were collapsed and filtered. For each sample, productive Simpson clonality was calculated as the square root of Simpson's diversity index across productive rearrangements. In its TCRdb copy, this immuneACCESS table keeps in-frame sequences only and misses some clones. Where compared with another copy, unresolved V genes explain less than half of these, and the others have no known cause. That table furnishes V, J and clone size, whereas the DNA furnished D and trimming. Within this sample are some 180,000 clones, with around 84% of them counted one time only. The top ten constitute around 2.5% of the sample.

The sequence is built from TRBV28 and TRBJ1-2; TRBD1 is possibly the D segment (6 matching bases). Sample: peripheral blood. The sequence came from a woman of 80 years or more with COVID-19, enrolled during active disease. The nucleotide sequence reads as follows: TGTGCCAGCAGTTTAAGCGGGGGCCCAAACTATGGCTACACCTTC. This is translated as CASSLSGGPNYGYTF.